What follows are 21 T cell receptor beta chains derived from one specimen sequenced in a study of blood T cell repertoires in COVID-19. Some clones are missing from TCRdb's copy, which holds only in-frame ones; the method was immunoSEQ multiplex PCR. The sample includes about 380,000 clones, 70% to 85% of them seen just once. Sequenced input: peripheral blood. The receptor source for this set is a human donor with acute or convalescent COVID-19. The donor label of this sample is uncertain.

This clone was seen a handful of times. This chain joins TRBV6-1 and TRBJ1-1; D ambiguous. The CDR3 extends over 14 amino acids. Trimming pared 2 bases from V and 6 bases from J, leaving 13 bases between. The germline gives CDR1 MNHNS, CDR2 SASEGT. This chain's CDR3 is CASSEQWGGSEAFF. DNA of the CDR3: TGTGCCAGCAGTGAACAGTGGGGAGGATCTGAAGCTTTCTTT.

This clone was counted only a few times. The chain has TRBV2 and TRBJ1-1, with 7 bases that match TRBD1. In germline, CDR1 is SNHLY, CDR2 FYNNEI. Trimming at V came to 5 bases and at J to 3 bases, leaving 6 bases not matched to a gene. The CDR3 runs 14 residues. The DNA for the CDR3 is TGTGCCAGCAGTCCACAGGGGAAGCACACTGAAGCTTTCTTT. Its translation is CASSPQGKHTEAFF.

V is TRBV15 and J is TRBJ2-5; 12 bases are a match to TRBD2. Losses at the gene ends were 1 base for V and 5 bases for J; bases not matched to a gene: 8. The CDR3 is 17 residues long. Germline V gene sequence: CDR1 LNHNV, CDR2 YYDKDF (reference sequence). This CDR3 reads CATSRALWTSGTETQYF. The CDR3 nucleotides read TGTGCCACCAGCAGAGCCCTCTGGACTAGCGGGACGGAGACCCAGTACTTC.

The chain employs TRBV6-2 or TRBV6-3 and TRBJ2-5, with 10 bases that match TRBD2. CDR1 is MNHEY, CDR2 SVGEGT, per germline. The trim removed 0 bases at V and 2 bases at J, leaving 12 bases unmatched. The CDR3 loop spans 19 amino acids. CDR3 coding DNA: TGTGCCAGCAGTTACTCGAGGGAGGGCGGACTAGCGGCTCAAGAGACCCAGTACTTC. Translated: CASSYSREGGLAAQETQYF.

This clone was seen once. The rearrangement links TRBV28 to TRBJ1-5; 7 nucleotides align to TRBD1. CDR3 size: 15 residues. Germline V gene lookup returns CDR1 MDHEN and CDR2 SYDVKM. V was clipped by 5 bases and J by 4 bases; unmatched bases: 8. CDR3 protein: CASSTLMGQNQPQHF. CDR3 in DNA: TGTGCCAGCAGTACCTTAATGGGACAGAATCAGCCCCAGCATTTT.

This chain uses TRBV6-6 with TRBJ1-1, with D possibly being TRBD1 (6 bases). The CDR3 totals 12 residues. Germline CDR1 and CDR2: MNHNY and SVGAGI (reference sequence). The V and J ends lost 5 bases and 8 bases respectively, with 12 bases between them. CDR3 sequence reads: CASSTAQGEAFF. In DNA, the CDR3 is TGTGCCAGCAGTACGGCGCAGGGGGAAGCTTTCTTT.

The chain uses TRBV9 and TRBJ2-2; 14 positions agree with TRBD2. Germline V lookup: CDR1 SGDLS, CDR2 YYNGEE. This CDR3 has 15 amino acids. Trimming cost V 5 bases and J 5 bases; bases outside gene matches: 2. The CDR3 spells CASSGTSGRTGELFF. CDR3 sequence (DNA): TGTGCCAGCAGTGGGACTAGCGGGAGAACCGGGGAGCTGTTTTTT.

This clone was recorded once. The rearrangement uses TRBV6-1 and TRBJ1-2; 8 bases are a match to TRBD1. CDR3 length: 14 amino acids. J gave up 7 bases and V 1 base, and 5 bases lay outside the gene matches. CDR1 MNHNS and CDR2 SASEGT come from the germline V gene. The CDR3 nucleotides are TGTGCCAGCAGTGAAGTCAGGGGGCCTACTGGCTACACCTTC. Protein sequence: CASSEVRGPTGYTF.

This rearrangement joins TRBV29-1 to TRBJ2-3; possible D gene TRBD1, 6 bases. V was pared by 5 bases and J by 2 bases, with 17 bases between. Per germline, CDR1 SQVTM and CDR2 ANQGSEA. The CDR3 is 15 residues long. CDR3 DNA: TGCAGCGTTATCGACAGGCCATCCTACACAGATACGCAGTATTTT. This translates into CSVIDRPSYTDTQYF.

V is TRBV30 and J is TRBJ2-1; no clear D. Trimming took off 5 bases at V and 5 bases at J, with 7 bases between the two ends. This CDR3 region has 11 residues. Germline CDR1 reads GTSNPN; CDR2 reads SVGIG (reference sequence). CDR3 nucleotide sequence: TGTGCCTGGGCCCGTAACAATGAGCAGTTCTTC. Its translation is CAWARNNEQFF.

The chain carries TRBV2 and TRBJ1-1; no definite D call. From germline, CDR1 is SNHLY and CDR2 FYNNEI. Between the trimmed V and J ends, which lost 7 bases and 1 base, there was a span of 13 bases. There are 14 residues in the CDR3. DNA of the CDR3: TGTGCCAGCACTGGAGTACGGGGGAACACTGAAGCTTTCTTT. Its protein is CASTGVRGNTEAFF.

The chain couples TRBV7-6 to TRBJ2-1; tentatively, D is TRBD2 (7 bases). The CDR3 sequence is 18 residues long. CDR1 is SGHVS and CDR2 is FNYEAQ in the germline V gene. The V end was cut by 1 base, the J end by 1 base, with 17 bases between. The DNA of the CDR3 is TGTGCCAGCAGCTTAGTCGGGGGGCGGGGTGATTCCTACAATGAGCAGTTCTTC. The encoded protein is CASSLVGGRGDSYNEQFF.

The chain joins TRBV7-2 to TRBJ1-2; TRBD1 agrees at 8 bases. Germline CDR1 SGHTA, CDR2 FQGNSA. V shed 5 bases, J shed 2 bases, and the junction held 7 bases outside the gene matches. The CDR3 has 15 amino acids. The CDR3 bases are TGTGCCAGCAGCGCCCCGGGACAGGCAAACTATGGCTACACCTTC. It specifies CASSAPGQANYGYTF.

This chain links TRBV20-1 with TRBJ2-1; no reliable D call. CDR3 length equals 14 residues. Germline V gene lookup returns CDR1 DFQATT and CDR2 SNEGSKA (reference sequence). V shed 3 bases and J shed 6 bases, with 15 bases lying between them. The CDR3 DNA reads TGCAGTGCTAGTGCGATCCCTCTACTCAATGAGCAGTTCTTC. Encoded protein: CSASAIPLLNEQFF.

The chain employs TRBV6-5 and TRBJ2-7; 7 bases are shared with TRBD1. This CDR3 comprises 14 residues. CDR1 is MNHEY and CDR2 is SVGAGI in the germline V gene. V shed 8 bases, J shed 0 bases, and the junction held 7 bases outside the gene matches. CDR3 amino acids: CASSGTASSYEQYF. The CDR3 DNA reads as TGTGCCAGCTCTGGGACAGCCAGCTCCTACGAGCAGTACTTC.

The genes are TRBV5-6 and TRBJ2-6; 9 bases are shared with TRBD1. This CDR3 has 18 residues. CDR1 is SGHDT and CDR2 is YYEEEE in the germline V gene. V was clipped by 1 base and J by 1 base; unmatched bases: 6. The CDR3 spells CASSLLETGGSGANVLTF. For the CDR3, the DNA is TGTGCCAGCAGCTTGTTGGAGACAGGGGGTTCTGGGGCCAACGTCCTGACTTTC.

The genes are TRBV6-5 and TRBJ2-4; D is perhaps TRBD2 (6 bases). Per germline, CDR1 MNHEY and CDR2 SVGAGI. The CDR3 runs to 15 residues. The ends were cut back, 5 bases at V and 0 bases at J, with 11 bases in the middle. The DNA for the CDR3 is TGTGCCAGCAGTCGGGACTCCCTAGCCAAAAACATTCAGTACTTC. Its translation: CASSRDSLAKNIQYF.

The V gene is TRBV29-1, the J gene TRBJ2-1, with 7 bases that match TRBD2. The CDR3 extends over 15 amino acids. V gave up 6 bases and J gave up 9 bases; unmatched junction bases: 17. The germline CDR1 and CDR2 sequences are SQVTM and ANQGSEA. CDR3 nucleotides: TGCAGCGTCCCCCCCCGGACTAGAGGATTCGGTGAGCAGTTCTTC. It translates to CSVPPRTRGFGEQFF.

The rearrangement uses TRBV14 and TRBJ1-4, with D unresolved. Deletions cut 3 bases from V and 0 bases from J, with 5 bases between. The germline CDR1 and CDR2 sequences are SGHDN and FVKESK. There are 14 residues in the CDR3. The CDR3 loop is CASSHTATNEKLFF. CDR3 DNA sequence: TGTGCCAGCAGCCACACTGCAACTAATGAAAAACTGTTTTTT.

The CDR3 sequence: CASRFRENTEAFF. The CDR3 DNA follows: TGTGCCAGCAGATTCAGGGAGAACACTGAAGCTTTCTTT. The chain has TRBV6-6 and TRBJ1-1; tentative D call: TRBD1 (5 bases). In germline, CDR1 is MNHNY, CDR2 SVGAGI (reference sequence). The CDR3 is made up of 13 amino acids. The V end lost 6 bases, the J end lost 1 base, and 9 bases lay between the germline ends.

This chain connects TRBV12-5 to TRBJ2-7; D possibly corresponds to TRBD1 (5 bases). Trimming took off 4 bases at V and 0 bases at J, with 10 bases between the two ends. The CDR3 runs 14 residues. CDR1 LGHNT and CDR2 FRNRAP come from the germline V gene. CDR3 residues: CASGSRGHSYEQYF. CDR3 nucleotides: TGTGCTAGTGGTTCAAGGGGCCACTCCTACGAGCAGTACTTC.